This T cell receptor beta chain comes out of a study of blood T cell repertoires in COVID-19. Clones were read by immunoSEQ multiplex PCR, and TCRdb kept only the in-frame ones, dropping some. The profile shows about 310,000 clones, 85% to 90% of them singletons. This clone was counted a few times. This CDR3 contains 16 residues. V lost 4 bases, J lost 6 bases, and 16 bases lay in between. Germline V gene sequence: CDR1 LNHDA, CDR2 SQIVND (reference sequence). This sequence originates from a woman in her 30s who had recovered from COVID-19. Sequenced: PBMCs or T cells enriched from blood (not recorded which). The V and J genes are TRBV19 and TRBJ1-6; a weak D match, TRBD1 (6 bases). CDR3 in amino acids: CASSTLWTVSNSPLHF. The CDR3 DNA follows: TGTGCCAGTAGTACCCTTTGGACAGTCTCTAATTCACCCCTCCACTTT.